This TCR beta chain was captured in a study of regulatory T cells in long-lasting Graves disease. This clonotype was picked up one time. Relying on iRepertoire HTBI primers and Arm-PCR of CDR3 regions, the team built TCR beta libraries. A single record per CDR3 protein comes from TCRdb applying MiXCR to the multiplex PCR reads. The sample contains 450,000 or so distinct CDR3 sequences, more than 20% of which appear only once. The CDR3 length is 15 residues. Germline CDR1 reads MDHEN; CDR2 reads SYDVKM. V was pared by 3 bases and J by 3 bases, with 5 bases of the junction left unmatched. Sample time point: persistent/refractory GD, antithyroid drugs over 5 years with positive TRAb. Isolated PBMC RNA provided the starting material for the TCR library.

This material consisted of peripheral blood mononuclear cells (PBMCs), taken when the disease was refractory, from a patient treated with antithyroid drugs. The V and J genes are TRBV28 and TRBJ2-1, with 7 bases aligning to TRBD2. The sequence came from a female donor with Graves disease. CDR3 DNA: TGTGCCAGCAGTTTGCCGGGAGGACTCTACAATGAGCAGTTCTTC. Translating it yields CASSLPGGLYNEQFF.